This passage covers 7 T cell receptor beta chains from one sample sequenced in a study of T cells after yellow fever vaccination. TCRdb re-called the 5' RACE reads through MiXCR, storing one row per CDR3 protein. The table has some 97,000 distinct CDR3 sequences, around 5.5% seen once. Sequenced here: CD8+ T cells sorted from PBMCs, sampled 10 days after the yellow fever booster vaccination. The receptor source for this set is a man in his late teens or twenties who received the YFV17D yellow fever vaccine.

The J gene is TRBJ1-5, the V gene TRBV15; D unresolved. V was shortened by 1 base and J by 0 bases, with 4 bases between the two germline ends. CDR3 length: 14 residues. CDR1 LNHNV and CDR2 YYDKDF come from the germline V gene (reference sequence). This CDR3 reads CATSRGDSNQPQHF. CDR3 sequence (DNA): TGTGCCACCAGCAGAGGGGATAGCAATCAGCCCCAGCATTTT.

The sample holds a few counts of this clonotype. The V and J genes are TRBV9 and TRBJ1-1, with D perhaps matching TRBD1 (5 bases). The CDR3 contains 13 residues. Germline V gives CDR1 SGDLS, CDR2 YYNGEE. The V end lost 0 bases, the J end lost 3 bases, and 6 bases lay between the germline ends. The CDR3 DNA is TGTGCCAGCAGCGTAGTAGGGGACACTGAAGCTTTCTTT. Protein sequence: CASSVVGDTEAFF.

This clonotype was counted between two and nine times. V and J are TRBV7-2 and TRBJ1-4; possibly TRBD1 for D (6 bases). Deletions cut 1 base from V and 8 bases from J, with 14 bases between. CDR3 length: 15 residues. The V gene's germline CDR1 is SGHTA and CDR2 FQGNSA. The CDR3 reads CASSLGGGAWEKLFF. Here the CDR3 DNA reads TGTGCCAGCAGCTTAGGGGGGGGCGCATGGGAAAAACTGTTTTTT.

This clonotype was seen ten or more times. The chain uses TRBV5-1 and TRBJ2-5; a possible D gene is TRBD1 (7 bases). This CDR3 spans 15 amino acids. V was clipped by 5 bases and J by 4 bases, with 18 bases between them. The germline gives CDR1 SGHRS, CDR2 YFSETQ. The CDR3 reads CASSDGQAGGETQYF. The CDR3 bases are TGCGCCAGCAGTGACGGACAGGCCGGGGGAGAGACCCAGTACTTC.

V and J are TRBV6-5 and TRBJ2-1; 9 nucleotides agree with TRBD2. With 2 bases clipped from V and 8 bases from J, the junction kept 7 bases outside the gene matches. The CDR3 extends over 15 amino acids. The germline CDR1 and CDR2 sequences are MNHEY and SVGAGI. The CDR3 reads CASSYRASGADEQFF. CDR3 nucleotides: TGTGCCAGCAGTTACCGGGCTAGCGGGGCAGATGAGCAGTTCTTC.

The CDR3 sequence: CASTSGAAEAFF. The CDR3 coding sequence is TGTGCCAGCACCTCAGGGGCGGCCGAAGCTTTCTTT. The gene calls are TRBV12-3 or TRBV12-4 and TRBJ1-1; a weak D match, TRBD1 (6 bases). The CDR3 covers 12 residues. V shed 7 bases and J shed 8 bases, with 14 bases lying between them.

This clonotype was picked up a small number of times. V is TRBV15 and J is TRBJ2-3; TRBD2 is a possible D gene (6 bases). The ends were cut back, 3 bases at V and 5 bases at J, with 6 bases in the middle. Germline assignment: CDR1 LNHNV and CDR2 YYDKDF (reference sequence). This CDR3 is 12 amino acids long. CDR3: CATSRGGDTQYF. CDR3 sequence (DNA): TGTGCCACCAGCAGGGGGGGAGATACGCAGTATTTT.